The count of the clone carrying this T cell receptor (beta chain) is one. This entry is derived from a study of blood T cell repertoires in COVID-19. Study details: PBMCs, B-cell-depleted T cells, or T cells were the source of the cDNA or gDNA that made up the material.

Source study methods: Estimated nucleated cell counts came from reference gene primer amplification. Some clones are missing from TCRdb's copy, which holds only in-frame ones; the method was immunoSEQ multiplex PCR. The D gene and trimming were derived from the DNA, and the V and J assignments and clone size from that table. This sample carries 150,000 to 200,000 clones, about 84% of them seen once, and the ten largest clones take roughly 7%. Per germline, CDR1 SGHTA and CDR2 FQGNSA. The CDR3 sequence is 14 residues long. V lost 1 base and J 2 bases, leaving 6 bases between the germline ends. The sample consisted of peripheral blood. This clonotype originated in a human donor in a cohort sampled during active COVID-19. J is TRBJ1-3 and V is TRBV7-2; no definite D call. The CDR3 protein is CASSLGVAGNTIYF. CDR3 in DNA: TGTGCCAGCAGCTTAGGCGTGGCTGGAAACACCATATATTTT.